These 17 T cell receptor beta chains came from one sample sequenced in a study of blood T cell repertoires in COVID-19 (dated by TCRdb to about 2020). The library was prepared using the immunoSEQ multiplex PCR assay. The clones in this table, taken by TCRdb from immuneACCESS, are in-frame only. Not every clone is retained; where verified, under half of the shortfall comes from an unresolved V gene, and the cause of the rest is unknown. This sample is represented by about 74,000 clones; roughly nine tenths of them were singletons. The ten top clones hold about 9% of the sample. The sequenced sample consisted of peripheral blood. All receptors derive from a human donor in a cohort sampled during active COVID-19.

The chain carries TRBV18 and TRBJ1-1; D remains ambiguous. The V end was cut by 5 bases, the J end by 4 bases, with 17 bases between. CDR3 length: 15 residues. Germline V gene lookup returns CDR1 KGHSH and CDR2 LQKENI. The CDR3: CASSTVIQATTEAFF. Written as DNA, the CDR3 is TGTGCCAGCTCAACAGTTATTCAAGCAACCACTGAAGCTTTCTTT.

The V gene is TRBV30, the J gene TRBJ1-6; possibly TRBD1 for D (5 bases). CDR3 size: 15 residues. Germline V gives CDR1 GTSNPN, CDR2 SVGIG (reference sequence). The V and J ends lost 2 bases and 5 bases respectively, with 13 bases between them. CDR3 sequence reads: CAWSMLTANNSPLHF. In nucleotides, the CDR3 is TGTGCCTGGAGTATGTTGACAGCGAATAATTCACCCCTCCACTTT.

V is TRBV28 and J is TRBJ2-4; 12 nucleotides line up with TRBD1. The trim removed 5 bases at V and 6 bases at J, leaving 11 bases unmatched. Germline values: CDR1 MDHEN, CDR2 SYDVKM. The CDR3 is made up of 17 amino acids. CDR3 DNA: TGTGCCAGCAGTCATAACGCCGGGACAGGGGGCGTAAACATTCAGTACTTC. Translation: CASSHNAGTGGVNIQYF.

The rearrangement links TRBV4-2 to TRBJ2-6; 9 bases line up with TRBD2. The V gene's germline CDR1 is LGHNA and CDR2 YNFKEQ. The V and J ends lost 1 base and 0 bases, in that order; junction bases with no gene match: 13. The CDR3 covers 21 residues. The CDR3 bases are TGTGCCAGCAGCCAAGGGTTGTGGACCGGGACTAGCTCCTCTGGGGCCAACGTCCTGACTTTC. Translation: CASSQGLWTGTSSSGANVLTF.

V gene TRBV18 combines with J gene TRBJ2-7; perhaps TRBD1 as D (6 bases). Deletions cut 3 bases from V and 1 base from J, with 7 bases between. Germline-derived CDR1 and CDR2 are KGHSH and LQKENI. The CDR3 spans 13 residues. The CDR3 DNA reads as TGTGCCAGCTCACCGGGGGCTTCCTACGAGCAGTACTTC. Protein: CASSPGASYEQYF.

The chain has TRBV2 and TRBJ2-3; 9 bases are a match to TRBD2. The V segment lost 4 bases and the J segment 4 bases; nucleotides outside the gene matches: 6. The CDR3 is 15 residues long. Germline V CDR1 and CDR2: SNHLY, FYNNEI. CDR3 sequence (DNA): TGTGCCAGCAGTGCTAGCGGGATTGGTTCAGATACGCAGTATTTT. It translates to CASSASGIGSDTQYF.

This chain links TRBV6-2 or TRBV6-3 with TRBJ1-1, with D possibly TRBD1 on 6 matching bases. Germline assignment: CDR1 MNHEY and CDR2 SVGEGT. V was shortened by 4 bases and J by 0 bases, with 9 bases between the two germline ends. This CDR3 region has 14 residues. For the CDR3, the DNA is TGTGCCAGCAGTTGGACAGATCTGAACACTGAAGCTTTCTTT. This sequence encodes CASSWTDLNTEAFF.

This chain joins TRBV18 and TRBJ2-2; no clear D. Trimming took off 6 bases at V and 0 bases at J, with 11 bases between the two ends. Germline assignment: CDR1 KGHSH and CDR2 LQKENI. The CDR3 covers 15 residues. The DNA of the CDR3 is TGTGCCAGCTCGCCTTCGGTCCCGAACACCGGGGAGCTGTTTTTT. It encodes CASSPSVPNTGELFF.

This chain connects TRBV13 to TRBJ2-3; TRBD2 might be the D (5 bases). V dropped 3 bases and J dropped 3 bases, with 13 bases sitting between them. Germline CDR1 PRHDT, CDR2 FYEKMQ (reference sequence). There are 15 residues in the CDR3. CDR3 DNA: TGTGCCAGCAGCTTGAGCGGAGTCCCAACAGATACGCAGTATTTT. It translates to CASSLSGVPTDTQYF.

The gene calls are TRBV7-3 and TRBJ2-1, with 10 positions matching TRBD2. The J segment lost 7 bases and the V segment lost 5 bases, leaving 11 bases of the junction unmatched. Germline CDR1 is SGHTA and CDR2 is FQGTGA. The CDR3 is 16 residues long. CDR3 region: CASSPNSGRSRNEQFF. The DNA for the CDR3 is TGTGCCAGCAGCCCTAATAGCGGGAGGTCGCGGAATGAGCAGTTCTTC.

This rearrangement joins TRBV12-3 or TRBV12-4 to TRBJ2-7, with a tentative D call TRBD2 (6 bases). The length of the CDR3 is 13 residues. The V and J ends lost 4 bases and 1 base respectively, with 8 bases between them. As DNA, the CDR3 is TGTGCCAGCAGTTGGGGGACTTCCTACGAGCAGTACTTC. This gives the protein CASSWGTSYEQYF.

The chain combines TRBV11-2 with TRBJ2-7; TRBD2 is a possible D gene (5 bases). V gave up 4 bases and J gave up 1 base, with 11 bases separating them. Germline CDR1 SGHAT, CDR2 FQNNGV. There are 14 residues in the CDR3. Written as DNA, the CDR3 is TGTGCCAGCAGCTCTGCCTCGGGGTCCTACGAGCAGTACTTC. Translating it yields CASSSASGSYEQYF.

The genes are TRBV4-1 and TRBJ1-3; 7 bases match TRBD1. This CDR3 is 18 amino acids long. J lost 3 bases, V lost 0 bases, and 11 bases had no gene match. Germline CDR1 is MGHRA and CDR2 is YSYEKL. CDR3 loop: CASSQDRQGDIRGNTIYF. Written as DNA, the CDR3 is TGCGCCAGCAGCCAAGATAGACAGGGAGACATTCGTGGAAACACCATATATTTT.

V usage is TRBV5-6 and J usage is TRBJ2-5, with 14 bases aligning to TRBD2. The germline V gene encodes CDR1 SGHDT and CDR2 YYEEEE. CDR3 length equals 16 residues. The trim removed 4 bases at V and 1 base at J, leaving 3 bases unmatched. The chain's CDR3 is CASSGTSGSIQETQYF. The CDR3 coding sequence is TGTGCCAGCAGCGGGACTAGCGGGAGTATCCAAGAGACCCAGTACTTC.

This clone has just one count. The V call is TRBV4-2, the J call TRBJ2-5; 9 positions agree with TRBD1. V lost 1 base, J lost 1 base, and 4 bases stayed unmatched. The CDR3 extends over 16 amino acids. The V gene's germline CDR1 is LGHNA and CDR2 YNFKEQ. The CDR3 DNA is TGTGCCAGCAGCCAAGTAACGGGACAGGGCCAAGAGACCCAGTACTTC. Translating it yields CASSQVTGQGQETQYF.

Here the CDR3 reads CASSIKLGSSNQPQHF. CDR3 DNA sequence: TGTGCCAGTAGTATTAAGCTGGGGAGTAGCAATCAGCCCCAGCATTTT. This chain links TRBV19 with TRBJ1-5; no firm D call. The CDR3 extends over 16 amino acids. V was cut by 3 bases and J by 0 bases, with 12 bases left in between. CDR1 is LNHDA, CDR2 SQIVND, per germline (reference sequence). Together with reference TRBV19 and TRBJ1-5, the CDR3 gives the full variable domain: DGGITQSPKYLFRKEGQNVTLSCEQNLNHDAMYWYRQDPGQGLRLIYYSQIVNDFQKGDIAEGYSVSREKKESFPLTVTSAQKNPTAFYLCASSIKLGSSNQPQHFGDGTRLSIL.

The chain couples TRBV4-3 to TRBJ1-4, with TRBD1 as a possible D gene (6 bases). Germline assignment: CDR1 LGHNA and CDR2 YSLEER. CDR3 length equals 14 residues. V shed 6 bases and J shed 1 base, with 9 bases lying between them. CDR3: CASRRGGTNEKLFF. The CDR3 nucleotides are TGCGCCAGCAGACGAGGGGGAACTAATGAAAAACTGTTTTTT.